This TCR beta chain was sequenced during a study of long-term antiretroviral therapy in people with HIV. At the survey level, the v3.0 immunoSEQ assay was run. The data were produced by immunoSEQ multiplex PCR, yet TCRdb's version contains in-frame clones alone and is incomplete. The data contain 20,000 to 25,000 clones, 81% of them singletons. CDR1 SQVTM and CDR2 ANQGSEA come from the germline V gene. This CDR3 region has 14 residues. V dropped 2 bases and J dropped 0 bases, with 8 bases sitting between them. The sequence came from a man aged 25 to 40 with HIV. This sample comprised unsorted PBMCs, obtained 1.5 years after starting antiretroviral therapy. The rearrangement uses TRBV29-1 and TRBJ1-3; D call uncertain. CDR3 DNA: TGCAGCGTTGAAATAGGAAACTCTGGAAACACCATATATTTT. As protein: CSVEIGNSGNTIYF.